This T cell receptor (beta chain) was documented in a study of PD-L1 blockade in urothelial cancer. Study details: In the mid-2010s, patients got going on atezolizumab, taking 1,200 mg intravenously every 3 weeks. The number of prior chemotherapy regimens per patient was 0 to 3. Researchers found blood samples held a median of roughly 140,000 T cells.

Study-wide findings and caveats: Where pretreatment blood TCR clonality fell below the median, better survival was predicted.

Repertoires were generated with immunoSEQ multiplex PCR, while TCRdb's copy carries only in-frame clones and drops some. This table holds approximately 110,000 clones, under 85% found once. This CDR3 region has 14 residues. Germline V gene sequence: CDR1 SGHRS, CDR2 YFSETQ. V was clipped by 0 bases and J by 7 bases, with 13 bases between them. As for this clone: Its matching antigen is unknown.

The chain recombines TRBV5-1 with TRBJ2-5, with no clear D. Sequencing used PBMCs, obtained around atezolizumab (anti-PD-L1) treatment. The clonotype was recovered from a man aged 50-60 years with urothelial cancer. Here the CDR3 DNA reads TGCGCCAGCAGCTTGGTGTTCGGTGCTGTGACCCAGTACTTC. Residues: CASSLVFGAVTQYF.